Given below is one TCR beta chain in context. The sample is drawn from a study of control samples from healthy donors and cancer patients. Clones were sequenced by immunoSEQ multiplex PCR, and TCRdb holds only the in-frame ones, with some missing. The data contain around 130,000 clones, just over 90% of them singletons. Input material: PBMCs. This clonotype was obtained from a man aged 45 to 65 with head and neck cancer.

The CDR3: CASSQGPRGDYEQYF. In DNA form, the CDR3 reads TGTGCCAGCAGCCAAGGCCCCCGGGGCGACTACGAGCAGTACTTC. The chain employs TRBV14 and TRBJ2-7; TRBD1 or TRBD2 may be the D gene (5 bases each). Germline CDR1 SGHDN, CDR2 FVKESK. The CDR3 is 15 amino acids. V lost 1 base, J lost 3 bases, and 13 bases lay in between.